This T cell receptor (beta chain) was retrieved from a study of blood T cell repertoires in COVID-19. Across the study: Acute and convalescent COVID-19 samples came from the United States, Italy and Spain. T cells, B-cell-depleted T cells, or PBMCs supplied cDNA or gDNA.

With 9 bases clipped from V and 3 bases from J, the junction kept 7 bases outside the gene matches. The germline V gene has CDR1 LNHDA and CDR2 SQIVND (reference sequence). This CDR3 has 13 amino acids. In the original processing: Scientists estimated how many nucleated cells there were by amplifying reference gene primers. Assay: immunoSEQ multiplex PCR; the TCRdb copy retains only in-frame clones and omits some. That table is the source of V, J and clone size, and D and trimming were worked out from the DNA. This table has fewer than 200,000 clones, around 72% appearing once. The chain is built from TRBV19 and TRBJ1-1, with 7 positions matching TRBD1. Sequenced input: peripheral blood. This sequence was found in a woman older than 75 with acute or convalescent COVID-19. The CDR3 DNA reads TGTGCCAGCGGAGGGGGCATGTACACTGAAGCTTTCTTT. The encoded protein is CASGGGMYTEAFF.